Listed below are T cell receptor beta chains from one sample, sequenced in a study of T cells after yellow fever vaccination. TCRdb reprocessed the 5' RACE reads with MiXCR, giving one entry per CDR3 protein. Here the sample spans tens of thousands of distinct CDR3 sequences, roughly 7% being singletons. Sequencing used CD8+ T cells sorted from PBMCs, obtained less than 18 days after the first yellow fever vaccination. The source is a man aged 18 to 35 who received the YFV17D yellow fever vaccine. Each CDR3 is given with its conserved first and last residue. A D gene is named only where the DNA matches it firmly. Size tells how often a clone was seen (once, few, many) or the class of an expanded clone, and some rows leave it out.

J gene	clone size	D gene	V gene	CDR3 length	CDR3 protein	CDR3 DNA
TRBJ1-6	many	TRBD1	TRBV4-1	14	CASSLGQGNGPLHF	TGCGCCAGCAGCCTGGGACAGGGGAACGGGCCCCTCCACTTT
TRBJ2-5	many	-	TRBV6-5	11	CASSRGETQYF	TGTGCCAGCAGCCGGGGAGAGACCCAGTACTTC
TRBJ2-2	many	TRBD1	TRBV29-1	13	CSSRTGNTGELFF	TGCAGCTCCCGGACAGGGAACACCGGGGAGCTGTTTTTT
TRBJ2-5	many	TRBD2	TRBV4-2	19	CASSQDLLAGEKPEETQYF	TGTGCCAGCAGCCAAGATCTACTAGCGGGGGAAAAACCGGAAGAGACCCAGTACTTC
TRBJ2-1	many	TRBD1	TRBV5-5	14	CASSWFTGDNEQFF	TGTGCCAGCAGCTGGTTTACAGGGGACAATGAGCAGTTCTTC
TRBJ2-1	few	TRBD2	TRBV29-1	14	CSVPWASGGSEQFF	TGCAGCGTTCCTTGGGCTAGCGGGGGTAGTGAGCAGTTCTTC
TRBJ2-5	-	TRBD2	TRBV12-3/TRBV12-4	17	CASSLGPTGLARETQYF	TGTGCCAGCAGCCTAGGGCCGACGGGACTAGCAAGAGAGACCCAGTACTTC
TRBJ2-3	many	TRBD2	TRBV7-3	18	CASSKGTSGGFSTDTQYF	TGTGCCAGCAGCAAAGGGACTAGCGGGGGGTTTAGCACAGATACGCAGTATTTT
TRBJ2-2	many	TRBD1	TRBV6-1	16	CASSKPGTGESGELFF	TGTGCCAGCAGTAAGCCCGGGACAGGGGAATCCGGGGAGCTGTTTTTT
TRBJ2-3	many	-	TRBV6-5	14	CASSYGQSTDTQYF	TGTGCCAGCAGTTACGGGCAGAGCACAGATACGCAGTATTTT
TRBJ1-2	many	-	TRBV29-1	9	CSVDGGYTF	TGCAGCGTCGACGGGGGCTACACCTTC
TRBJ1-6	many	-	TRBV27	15	CASSLFASASSPLHF	TGTGCCAGCAGTTTATTCGCCTCGGCGTCATCACCCCTCCACTTT
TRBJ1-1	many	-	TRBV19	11	CASGRGTEAFF	TGTGCCAGTGGACGTGGTACTGAAGCTTTCTTT
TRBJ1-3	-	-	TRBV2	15	CASSGGTISGNTIYF	TGTGCCAGCAGTGGAGGGACCATCTCTGGAAACACCATATATTTT
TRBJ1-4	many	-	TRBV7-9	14	CASSSSTTNEKLFF	TGTGCCAGCAGCTCTTCCACAACTAATGAAAAACTGTTTTTT
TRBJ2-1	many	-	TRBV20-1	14	CSARDLADYNEQFF	TGCAGTGCTAGAGATTTGGCTGATTACAATGAGCAGTTCTTC
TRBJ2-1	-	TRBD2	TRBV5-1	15	CASSLAGGAYNEQFF	TGCGCCAGCAGCTTGGCGGGGGGGGCCTACAATGAGCAGTTCTTC
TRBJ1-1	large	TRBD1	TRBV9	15	CASSPRDRLNTEAFF	TGTGCCAGCAGCCCCCGGGACAGACTGAACACTGAAGCTTTCTTT
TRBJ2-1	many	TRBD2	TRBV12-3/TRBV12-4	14	CASSSRDYYNEQFF	TGTGCCAGCAGTTCCCGGGACTATTACAATGAGCAGTTCTTC
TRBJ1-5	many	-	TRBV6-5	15	CASSYGAGEDQPQHF	TGTGCCAGCAGTTACGGTGCAGGGGAGGATCAGCCCCAGCATTTT
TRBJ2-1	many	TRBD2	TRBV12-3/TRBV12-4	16	CASSPHPSGGDNEQFF	TGTGCCAGCAGTCCTCACCCTAGCGGGGGGGACAATGAGCAGTTCTTC
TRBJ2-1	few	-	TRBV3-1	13	CASSQDGGGERFF	TGTGCCAGCAGCCAAGACGGGGGTGGGGAACGGTTCTTC
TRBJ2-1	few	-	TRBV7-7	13	CASSLDSSYEQFF	TGTGCCAGCAGCTTAGATAGTTCCTACGAGCAGTTCTTC
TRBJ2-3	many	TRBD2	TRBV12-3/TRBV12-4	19	CASSLTPEGVAGSTDTQYF	TGTGCCAGCAGTTTAACCCCAGAGGGGGTAGCGGGGAGCACAGATACGCAGTATTTT
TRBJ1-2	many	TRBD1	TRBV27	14	CASSDTGGDYGYTF	TGTGCCAGCAGTGATACAGGGGGGGATTATGGCTACACCTTC
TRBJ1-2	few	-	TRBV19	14	CATTSGPRGNGYTF	TGTGCCACCACGAGCGGCCCTCGCGGAAATGGCTACACCTTC
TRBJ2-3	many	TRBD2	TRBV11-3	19	CASSLGPGTSGGAFDTQYF	TGTGCCAGCAGCTTAGGCCCCGGGACTAGCGGGGGGGCCTTTGATACGCAGTATTTT
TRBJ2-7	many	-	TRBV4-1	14	CASSQDRGAYEQYF	TGCGCCAGCAGCCAAGACAGGGGAGCCTACGAGCAGTACTTC
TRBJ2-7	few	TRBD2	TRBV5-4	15	CASSQSGGAGYEQYF	TGTGCCAGCAGCCAGAGCGGGGGGGCCGGCTACGAGCAGTACTTC
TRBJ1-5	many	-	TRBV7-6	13	CASSLAADQPQHF	TGTGCCAGCAGCTTAGCGGCGGATCAGCCCCAGCATTTT
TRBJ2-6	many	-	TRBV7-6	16	CASSPTGHSGANVLTF	TGTGCCAGCAGCCCGACAGGCCACTCTGGGGCCAACGTCCTGACTTTC
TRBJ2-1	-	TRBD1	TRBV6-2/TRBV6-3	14	CASMVGTVTNEQFF	TGTGCCAGCATGGTGGGGACAGTGACGAATGAGCAGTTCTTC
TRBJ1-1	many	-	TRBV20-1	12	CSARGEGIEAFF	TGCAGTGCTAGAGGGGAGGGGATCGAAGCTTTCTTT
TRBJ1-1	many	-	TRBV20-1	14	CSAPPRTLNTEAFF	TGCAGTGCTCCACCGAGGACCCTGAACACTGAAGCTTTCTTT
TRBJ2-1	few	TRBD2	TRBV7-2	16	CATPGGGGSSYNEQFF	TGTGCCACCCCTGGGGGGGGTGGGAGCTCCTACAATGAGCAGTTCTTC
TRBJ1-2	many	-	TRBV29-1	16	CSVENRGAEVIYGYTF	TGCAGCGTTGAAAACCGGGGGGCTGAAGTTATCTATGGCTACACCTTC
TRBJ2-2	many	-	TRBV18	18	CASSPYSASHSNTGELFF	TGTGCCAGCTCACCTTACAGCGCCTCCCATTCGAACACCGGGGAGCTGTTTTTT
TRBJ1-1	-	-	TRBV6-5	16	CASSYFGSPTVPEAFF	TGTGCCAGCAGTTACTTCGGCAGCCCGACCGTCCCTGAAGCTTTCTTT
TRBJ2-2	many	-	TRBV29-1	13	CSVRQSNTGELFF	TGCAGCGTCCGACAATCGAACACCGGGGAGCTGTTTTTT
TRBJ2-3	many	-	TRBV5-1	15	CASFLGPDITDTQYF	TGCGCCAGTTTCCTAGGCCCAGACATCACAGATACGCAGTATTTT
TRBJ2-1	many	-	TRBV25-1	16	CASSEWELSSYNEQFF	TGTGCCAGCAGTGAATGGGAGTTGAGCTCCTACAATGAGCAGTTCTTC
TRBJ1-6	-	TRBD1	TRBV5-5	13	CASSLGQGSPLHF	TGTGCCAGCAGCTTGGGACAGGGATCACCCCTCCACTTT